These 27 T cell receptor beta chains were all obtained from the same sample, sequenced in a study of T cells in women clearing cervical HPV infection. Repertoires were generated with immunoSEQ multiplex PCR, while TCRdb's copy carries only in-frame clones and drops some. The repertoire table contains over 30,000 clones. Sequencing was carried out using blood buffy coat. The receptors were sampled from a woman aged 18 to 75 with a cervical HPV16 infection that either progressed to CIN3+ or cleared (not recorded which).

About this clone itself: The sequenced fragment ends 3 residues before the CDR3 boundary, so the rest is inferred from the germline J gene. V usage is TRBV10-2 and J usage is TRBJ1-5; TRBD1 might be the D (5 bases). Germline CDR1 is WSHSY and CDR2 is SAAADI. The V end lost 6 bases, the J end lost 2 bases, and 14 bases lay between the germline ends. The CDR3 runs to 15 residues. The CDR3 protein is CASRSGTNGNQPQHF. The covered CDR3 bases are TGCGCCAGCAGGTCCGGGACTAATGGCAATCAGCCC.

As regards this clone: Read data end 3 residues before the CDR3 end; the end is taken from the germline J gene. The V gene is TRBV7-9, the J gene TRBJ2-2; TRBD1 aligns across 10 bases. The CDR3 runs to 15 residues. The V gene's germline CDR1 is SEHNR and CDR2 FQNEAQ (reference sequence). Partial CDR3 DNA: TGTGCCAGCAGCCCTCTGACAGGGGGCAATGAAAAG. This encodes CASSPLTGGNEK. The full CDR3 reads CASSPLTGGNEKLFF.

The CDR3 is CASSPPAGGNQETQYF. Partial CDR3 DNA: TGTGCCAGCTCACCCCCCGCGGGAGGGAACCAAGAGACG. V usage is TRBV18 and J usage is TRBJ2-3; TRBD2 aligns across 9 bases. The read terminates 3 residues ahead of where the CDR3 ends, so the germline J gene completes it. The germline CDR1 and CDR2 sequences are KGHSH and LQKENI. The CDR3 is 16 residues long.

Of note for this clone: The read is 3 residues too short to cover the CDR3 end, so that end is filled in from the germline J gene. This sequence joins TRBV11-2 and TRBJ2-2; 7 nucleotides agree with TRBD1. Germline CDR1 SGHAT, CDR2 FQNNGV. There are 15 residues in the CDR3. CDR3 bases read: TGTGCCAGCAGCTTAAGGGGGCGTAAGGGTGAAAAG. Encoded protein: CASSLRGRKGEK. The CDR3 as a whole reads CASSLRGRKGEKLFF.

Points on this clone: Coverage ceases 3 residues before the CDR3 finishes, and the germline J gene fills in the end. V and J are TRBV11-2 and TRBJ2-2; no clear D. This CDR3 comprises 13 residues. Per germline, CDR1 SGHAT and CDR2 FQNNGV. The CDR3 bases that were read are TGTGCCAGCAGCCCAGGCTTTAATTCACCG. Translated: CASSPGFNSP. The entire CDR3 protein reads CASSPGFNSPLFF.

As to this clone: The read ends 3 residues early relative to the CDR3; the germline J gene fills the gap. V and J are TRBV19 and TRBJ1-5; a possible D gene is TRBD1 (5 bases). The CDR3 runs 14 residues. V was cut by 5 bases and J by 1 base, with 9 bases left in between. Germline-derived CDR1 and CDR2 are LNHDA and SQIVND (reference sequence). The CDR3 loop reads CASSGGDSNQPQHF. The covered CDR3 bases are TGTGCCAGTAGTGGGGGGGACAGCAATCAGCCC.

As to this clone: The CDR3 end is not reached by the read, which stops 3 residues before it; the germline J gene fills it in. This chain joins TRBV2 and TRBJ2-3, with no clear D. The germline V gene has CDR1 SNHLY and CDR2 FYNNEI. CDR3 length: 13 amino acids. This chain's CDR3 is CASSELARSTQYF. CDR3 DNA (partial): TGTGCCAGCAGTGAACTCGCCCGAAGCACG.

Note on this clone: The CDR3 is cut off 3 residues early in the read; its end comes from the germline J gene. The chain uses TRBV29-1 and TRBJ2-5, with D perhaps TRBD1 (6 bases). Per germline, CDR1 SQVTM and CDR2 ANQGSEA. This CDR3 comprises 12 residues. V lost 3 bases, J lost 5 bases, and 10 bases lay in between. The CDR3 protein is CSVDSGDETQYF. CDR3 DNA (partial): TGCAGCGTTGATTCAGGGGACGAGACC.

With regard to this clone: The read ends 3 residues early relative to the CDR3; the germline J gene fills the gap. The chain combines TRBV19 with TRBJ1-2; TRBD1 matches at 8 bases. This CDR3 spans 15 amino acids. Germline-derived CDR1 and CDR2 are LNHDA and SQIVND (reference sequence). V trimming: 7 bases; J trimming: 0 bases; junction bases outside the gene matches: 7. CDR3 residues: CASIGRGHTNYGYTF. The sequenced CDR3 bases are TGTGCCAGTATCGGCAGGGGGCACACTAACTATGGC.

Regarding this clone: The CDR3 is cut off 3 residues early in the read; its end comes from the germline J gene. The chain has TRBV20-1 and TRBJ1-4; no reliable D call. In germline, CDR1 is DFQATT, CDR2 SNEGSKA (reference sequence). The CDR3 sequence is 15 residues long. The V end was cut by 4 bases, the J end by 0 bases, with 12 bases between. The DNA read from the CDR3 is TGCAGTGCTACCTCTCGGGGAACAACTAATGAAAAA. This encodes CSATSRGTTNEK. The CDR3 as a whole reads CSATSRGTTNEKLFF.

Concerning this clone: The read falls 3 residues short of the CDR3 end, and the missing part is taken from the germline J gene. The rearrangement joins TRBV19 to TRBJ1-4; 8 nucleotides align to TRBD1. This CDR3 has 15 residues. V lost 7 bases, J lost 0 bases, and 4 bases stayed unmatched. Looked up from germline, CDR1 is LNHDA and CDR2 is SQIVND (reference sequence). The CDR3 bases that were read are TGTGCCAGTACGGACAGGGATGCAACTAATGAAAAA. Amino acid sequence: CASTDRDATNEK. The entire CDR3 protein is CASTDRDATNEKLFF. Together with reference TRBV19 and TRBJ1-4, the CDR3 gives the full variable domain: DGGITQSPKYLFRKEGQNVTLSCEQNLNHDAMYWYRQDPGQGLRLIYYSQIVNDFQKGDIAEGYSVSREKKESFPLTVTSAQKNPTAFYLCASTDRDATNEKLFFGSGTQLSVL.

A word on this clone: The sequenced fragment ends 3 residues before the CDR3 boundary, so the rest is inferred from the germline J gene. V and J are TRBV5-1 and TRBJ2-2; D may be TRBD1 (6 bases). This CDR3 spans 14 amino acids. The germline gives CDR1 SGHRS, CDR2 YFSETQ. Trimming cost V 7 bases and J 0 bases, with 10 bases left between them. The CDR3 bases that were read are TGCGCCAGCCGCCGGACAGCGAACACCGGGGAG. Translated, it gives CASRRTANTGE. The entire CDR3 is CASRRTANTGELFF.

About this clone: The sequence runs out 3 residues before the end of the CDR3; the remainder is reconstructed from the germline J gene. This chain joins TRBV9 and TRBJ1-6, with D perhaps TRBD1 (6 bases). Germline loops: CDR1 SGDLS, CDR2 YYNGEE. Trimming removed 2 bases from V and 2 bases from J, with 11 bases in between. The CDR3 length is 16 residues. CDR3 sequence reads: CASSVTGFAYNSPLHF. The covered CDR3 bases are TGTGCCAGCAGCGTTACAGGGTTCGCCTATAATTCACCC.

As to this clone: With the read ending 3 residues before the CDR3 end, the germline J gene is used to fill in that end. This rearrangement joins TRBV2 to TRBJ2-3; no reliable D call. The germline CDR1 and CDR2 sequences are SNHLY and FYNNEI. Trimming stripped 10 bases from V and 3 bases from J, with 8 bases between. The CDR3 length is 11 residues. The CDR3 here is CATSLTDTQYF. The covered CDR3 bases are TGTGCCACTTCTTTAACAGATACG.

Remarks on this clone: The read ends 3 residues before the CDR3 terminus; that terminus is restored from the germline J gene. The chain combines TRBV10-1 with TRBJ2-3; TRBD2 aligns across 7 bases. Germline V gene lookup returns CDR1 WNHNN and CDR2 SYGVQD (reference sequence). The CDR3 is made up of 16 amino acids. Unmatched junction bases numbered 5, after V lost 0 bases and J lost 2 bases. The covered CDR3 bases are TGCGCCAGCAGTGAGTCCTCCGGGGGGAACACAGATACG. Amino acids: CASSESSGGNTDT. The entire CDR3 is CASSESSGGNTDTQYF.

Comments on this clone: The read gets to within 3 residues of the CDR3 end, and the germline J gene fills in the rest. This sequence joins TRBV5-1 and TRBJ2-1; D gene ambiguous. V was cut by 1 base and J by 1 base, with 9 bases left in between. The CDR3 covers 15 residues. The V gene's germline CDR1 is SGHRS and CDR2 YFSETQ. CDR3 region: CASSLTVGSYNEQFF. The DNA read from the CDR3 is TGCGCCAGCAGCTTGACAGTCGGTTCCTACAATGAG.

Concerning this clone: The read terminates 3 residues before the CDR3 end, so the remaining end is supplied by the germline J gene. The V gene is TRBV2, the J gene TRBJ2-3; tentative D call: TRBD2 (6 bases). The CDR3 loop spans 14 amino acids. In germline, CDR1 is SNHLY, CDR2 FYNNEI. CDR3 DNA (partial): TGTGCCAGCAGCCTGAACCAGGGCGGGGAGACG. Its translation: CASSLNQGGET. The full CDR3 protein is CASSLNQGGETQYF.

About this clone: The CDR3 is cut off 3 residues early in the read; its end comes from the germline J gene. The chain combines TRBV7-6 with TRBJ1-4; TRBD1 aligns across 10 bases. The CDR3 extends over 14 amino acids. Trimming removed 3 bases from V and 7 bases from J; junction bases left unmatched: 2. Germline V gene lookup returns CDR1 SGHVS and CDR2 FNYEAQ. The CDR3 bases that were read are TGTGCCAGCAGCTTGGGACAGGGGTCTGAAAAA. Translating it yields CASSLGQGSEK. The complete CDR3 sequence is CASSLGQGSEKLFF.

Of note for this clone: The read ends 3 residues shy of where the CDR3 ends; the end is completed using the germline J gene. This chain uses TRBV19 with TRBJ2-7; 10 nucleotides align to TRBD1. The CDR3 runs to 13 residues. Germline lookup yields CDR1 LNHDA and CDR2 SQIVND (reference sequence). Trimming at V came to 5 bases and at J to 6 bases, leaving 4 bases not matched to a gene. CDR3 sequence reads: CASSAGQGLEQYF. CDR3 DNA (partial): TGTGCCAGTAGTGCGGGACAGGGGCTCGAG.

About this clone: Germline is not matched at one junction end, which may reflect a read error. The read ends 3 residues shy of where the CDR3 ends; the end is completed using the germline J gene. Other DNA sequences in the sample encode the same CDR3. V and J are TRBV2 and TRBJ1-3, with D unclear. Per germline, CDR1 SNHLY and CDR2 FYNNEI. The CDR3 is 15 amino acids. The CDR3 spells CASSERSSSGNTIYF. The part of the CDR3 DNA that was read is TGTGCCAGCAGTGAGCGGAGTAGCTCTGGAAACACT.

Worth noting for this clone: Read coverage stops 3 residues before the CDR3 terminus; the germline J gene supplies the remainder. V gene TRBV6-1 combines with J gene TRBJ2-2; 8 bases fit TRBD1. CDR3 size: 15 residues. Losses at the gene ends were 4 bases for V and 6 bases for J; bases not matched to a gene: 7. Germline-derived CDR1 and CDR2 are MNHNS and SASEGT. Incomplete CDR3 DNA: TGTGCCAGCAGTGCCGACAGGGGTCTTTCCGGGGAG. It yields the protein CASSADRGLSGE. The entire CDR3 sequence reads CASSADRGLSGELFF.

Turning to this clone: The read ends 3 residues shy of where the CDR3 ends; the end is completed using the germline J gene. V gene TRBV5-4 combines with J gene TRBJ2-2; the match to TRBD1 covers 8 bases. The CDR3 loop spans 15 amino acids. The V gene's germline CDR1 is SGHNT and CDR2 YYREEE (reference sequence). The V and J ends lost 1 base and 5 bases, in that order; junction bases with no gene match: 4. The DNA read from the CDR3 is TGTGCCAGCAGCTTGCAGGGGGCGAGAACCGGGGAG. Translation gives CASSLQGARTGE. The whole CDR3 sequence reads CASSLQGARTGELFF.

Points on this clone: The read terminates 3 residues before the CDR3 end, so the remaining end is supplied by the germline J gene. V usage is TRBV30 and J usage is TRBJ2-3; 9 nucleotides agree with TRBD2. Germline CDR1 and CDR2: GTSNPN and SVGIG (reference sequence). After removal of 0 bases from V and 1 base from J, the junction contained 5 bases not matched to a gene. The CDR3 is 16 amino acids. The part of the CDR3 DNA that was read is TGTGCCTGGAGTGTGAGTGTAGCGGGAGGCACAGATACG. It encodes CAWSVSVAGGTDT. Given in full, the CDR3 is CAWSVSVAGGTDTQYF.

About this clone: Sequencing ends 3 residues short of the CDR3 end; the germline J gene provides the rest. This chain uses TRBV19 with TRBJ2-4, with D possibly being TRBD2 (5 bases). The CDR3 is made up of 15 amino acids. Germline V gives CDR1 LNHDA, CDR2 SQIVND (reference sequence). The CDR3: CASSTLDSNPYGQYF. The covered CDR3 bases are TGTGCCAGTAGTACCCTGGACTCTAACCCCTATGGT. Together with reference TRBV19 and TRBJ2-4, the CDR3 gives the full variable domain: DGGITQSPKYLFRKEGQNVTLSCEQNLNHDAMYWYRQDPGQGLRLIYYSQIVNDFQKGDIAEGYSVSREKKESFPLTVTSAQKNPTAFYLCASSTLDSNPYGQYFGAGTRLSVL.

Details on this clone: The read comes to an end 3 residues before the CDR3 does, leaving the germline J gene to fill in the end. V and J are TRBV5-4 and TRBJ2-3; D ambiguous. Trimming cost V 3 bases and J 3 bases, with 8 bases left between them. CDR1 SGHNT and CDR2 YYREEE come from the germline V gene (reference sequence). CDR3 size: 13 residues. The DNA read from the CDR3 is TGTGCCAGCAGCTCAGTGATAACAGATACG. This gives the protein CASSSVITDT. The full CDR3 sequence reads CASSSVITDTQYF.

Comment on this clone: The read terminates 3 residues before the CDR3 end, so the remaining end is supplied by the germline J gene. This chain connects TRBV5-6 to TRBJ2-3, with 8 bases fitting TRBD2. With 4 bases clipped from V and 3 bases from J, the junction kept 4 bases outside the gene matches. Germline V lookup: CDR1 SGHDT, CDR2 YYEEEE. The length of the CDR3 is 14 residues. The CDR3 loop is CASSPGGDTDTQYF. The sequenced CDR3 bases are TGTGCCAGCAGCCCGGGGGGGGATACAGATACG.

CDR3 loop: CATGLSNQPQHF. CDR3 DNA (partial): TGTGCCACGGGACTTAGCAATCAGCCC. The chain links TRBV19 to TRBJ1-5; D perhaps matches TRBD1 (5 bases). The read comes to an end 3 residues before the CDR3 does, leaving the germline J gene to fill in the end. Germline values: CDR1 LNHDA, CDR2 SQIVND (reference sequence). Trimming cost V 10 bases and J 0 bases, with 7 bases left between them. CDR3 length: 12 amino acids.